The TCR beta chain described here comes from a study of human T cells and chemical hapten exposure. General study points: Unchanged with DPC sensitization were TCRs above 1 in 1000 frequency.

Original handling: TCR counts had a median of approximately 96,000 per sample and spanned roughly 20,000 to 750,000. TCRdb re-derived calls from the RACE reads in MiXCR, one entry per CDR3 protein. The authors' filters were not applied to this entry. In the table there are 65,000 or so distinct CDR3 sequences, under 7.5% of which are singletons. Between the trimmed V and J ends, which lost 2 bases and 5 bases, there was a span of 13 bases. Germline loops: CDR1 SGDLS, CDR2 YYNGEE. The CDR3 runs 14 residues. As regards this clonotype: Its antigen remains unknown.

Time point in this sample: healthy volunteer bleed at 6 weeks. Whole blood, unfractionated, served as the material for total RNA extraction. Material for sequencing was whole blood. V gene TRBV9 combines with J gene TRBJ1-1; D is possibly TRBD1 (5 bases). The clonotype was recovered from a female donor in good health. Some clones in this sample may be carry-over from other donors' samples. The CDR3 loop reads CASSVGGLETEAFF. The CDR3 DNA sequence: TGTGCCAGCAGCGTGGGGGGTCTTGAGACTGAAGCTTTCTTT.